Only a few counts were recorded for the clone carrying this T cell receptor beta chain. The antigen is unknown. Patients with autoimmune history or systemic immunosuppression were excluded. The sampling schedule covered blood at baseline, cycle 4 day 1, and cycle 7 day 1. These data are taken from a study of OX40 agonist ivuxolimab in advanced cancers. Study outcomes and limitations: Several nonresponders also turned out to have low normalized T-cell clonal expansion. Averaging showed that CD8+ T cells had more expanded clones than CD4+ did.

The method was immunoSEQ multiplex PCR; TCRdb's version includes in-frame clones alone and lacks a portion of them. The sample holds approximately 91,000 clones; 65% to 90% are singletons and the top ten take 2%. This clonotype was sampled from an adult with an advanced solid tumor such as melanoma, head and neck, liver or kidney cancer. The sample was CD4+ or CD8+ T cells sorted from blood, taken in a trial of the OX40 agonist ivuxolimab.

The CDR3 DNA reads as TGCGCCAGCAGCTTACTGCCCGGGAGCCCTGAGGGAGCTTTCTTT. Its protein is CASSLLPGSPEGAFF. The chain carries TRBV5-1 and TRBJ1-1; D gene uncertain. Germline V gene sequence: CDR1 SGHRS, CDR2 YFSETQ. The V end lost 2 bases, the J end lost 10 bases, and 21 bases lay between the germline ends. This CDR3 spans 15 amino acids.